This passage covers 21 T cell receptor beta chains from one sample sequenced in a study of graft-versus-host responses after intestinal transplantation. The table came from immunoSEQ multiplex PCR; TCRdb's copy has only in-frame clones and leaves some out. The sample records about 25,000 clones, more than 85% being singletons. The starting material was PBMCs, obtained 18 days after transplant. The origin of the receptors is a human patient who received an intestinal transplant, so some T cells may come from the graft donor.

DNA of the CDR3: TGTGCCAGCAGTGAAGGTCTCCGGCCCCAGCATTTT. Its protein product is CASSEGLRPQHF. The V and J genes are TRBV6-5 and TRBJ1-5; D ambiguous. CDR1 is MNHEY, CDR2 SVGAGI, per germline. V was trimmed by 5 bases and J by 9 bases, leaving 11 bases between them. The length of the CDR3 is 12 residues.

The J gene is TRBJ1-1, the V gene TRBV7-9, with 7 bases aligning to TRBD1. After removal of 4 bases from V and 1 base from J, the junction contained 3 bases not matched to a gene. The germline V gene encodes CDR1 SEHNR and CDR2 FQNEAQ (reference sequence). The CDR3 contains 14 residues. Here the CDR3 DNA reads TGTGCCAGCAGCTATACAGGGGCGAACACTGAAGCTTTCTTT. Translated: CASSYTGANTEAFF.

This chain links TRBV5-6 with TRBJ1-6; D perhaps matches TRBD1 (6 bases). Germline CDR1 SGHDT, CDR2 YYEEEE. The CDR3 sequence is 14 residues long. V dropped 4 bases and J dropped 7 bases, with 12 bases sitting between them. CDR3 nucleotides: TGTGCCAGCAGCCCTACAGGGAGCAATTCACCCCTCCACTTT. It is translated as CASSPTGSNSPLHF.

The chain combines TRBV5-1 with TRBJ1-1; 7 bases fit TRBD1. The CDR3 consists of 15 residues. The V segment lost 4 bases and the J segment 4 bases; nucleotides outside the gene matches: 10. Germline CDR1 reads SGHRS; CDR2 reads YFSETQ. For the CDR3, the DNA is TGCGCCAGCAGCACGAACACCGGGACAGTCACTGAAGCTTTCTTT. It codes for CASSTNTGTVTEAFF.

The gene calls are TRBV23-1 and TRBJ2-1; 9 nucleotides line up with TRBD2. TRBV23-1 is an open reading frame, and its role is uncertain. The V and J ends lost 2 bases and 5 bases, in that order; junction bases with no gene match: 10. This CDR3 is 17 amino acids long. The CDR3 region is CASSQEPEGLADNEQFF. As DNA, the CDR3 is TGCGCCAGCAGTCAAGAACCCGAGGGACTAGCAGACAATGAGCAGTTCTTC.

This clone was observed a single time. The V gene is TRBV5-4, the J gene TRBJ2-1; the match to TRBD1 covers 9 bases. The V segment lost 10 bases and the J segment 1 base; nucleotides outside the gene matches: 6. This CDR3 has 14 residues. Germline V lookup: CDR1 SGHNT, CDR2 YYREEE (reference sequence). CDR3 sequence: CALGDRESYNEQFF. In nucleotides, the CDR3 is TGTGCCCTGGGGGACAGGGAATCCTACAATGAGCAGTTCTTC. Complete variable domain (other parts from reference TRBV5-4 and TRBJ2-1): ETGVTQSPTHLIKTRGQQVTLRCSSQSGHNTVSWYQQALGQGPQFIFQYYREEENGRGNFPPRFSGLQFPNYSSELNVNALELDDSALYLCALGDRESYNEQFFGPGTRLTVL.

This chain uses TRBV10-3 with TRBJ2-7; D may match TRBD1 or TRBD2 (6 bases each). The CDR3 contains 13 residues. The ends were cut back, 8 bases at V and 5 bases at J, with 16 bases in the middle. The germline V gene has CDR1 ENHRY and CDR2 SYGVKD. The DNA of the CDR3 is TGTGCCATCCTGAAGACGGAGGGGGACGAGCAGTACTTC. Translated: CAILKTEGDEQYF.

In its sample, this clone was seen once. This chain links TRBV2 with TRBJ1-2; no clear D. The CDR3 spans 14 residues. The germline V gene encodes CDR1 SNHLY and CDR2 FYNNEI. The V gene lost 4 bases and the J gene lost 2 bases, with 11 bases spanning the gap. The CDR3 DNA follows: TGTGCCAGCAGTGTTAGGAAGGAAAACTATGGCTACACCTTC. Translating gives CASSVRKENYGYTF.

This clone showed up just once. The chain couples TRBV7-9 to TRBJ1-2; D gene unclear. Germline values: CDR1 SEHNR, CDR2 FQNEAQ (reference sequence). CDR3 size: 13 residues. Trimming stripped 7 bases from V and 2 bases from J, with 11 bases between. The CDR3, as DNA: TGTGCCAGCATACACTTAGGAAACTATGGCTACACCTTC. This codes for CASIHLGNYGYTF.

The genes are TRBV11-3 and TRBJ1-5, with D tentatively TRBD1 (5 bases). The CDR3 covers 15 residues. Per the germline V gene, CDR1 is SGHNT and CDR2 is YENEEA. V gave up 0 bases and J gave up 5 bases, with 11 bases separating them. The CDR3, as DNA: TGTGCCAGCAGCTTAGATGGGGGGATCCATCAGCCCCAGCATTTT. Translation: CASSLDGGIHQPQHF. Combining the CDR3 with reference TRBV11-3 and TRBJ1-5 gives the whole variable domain EAGVVQSPRYKIIEKKQPVAFWCNPISGHNTLYWYLQNLGQGPELLIRYENEEAVDDSQLPKDRFSAERLKGVDSTLKIQPAELGDSAVYLCASSLDGGIHQPQHFGDGTRLSIL.

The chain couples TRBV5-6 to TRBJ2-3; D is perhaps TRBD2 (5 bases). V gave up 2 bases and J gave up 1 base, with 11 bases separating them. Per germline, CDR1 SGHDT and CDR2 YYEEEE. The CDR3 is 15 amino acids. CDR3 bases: TGTGCCAGCAGCTTAGGAGCGGTGGGCACAGATACGCAGTATTTT. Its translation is CASSLGAVGTDTQYF.

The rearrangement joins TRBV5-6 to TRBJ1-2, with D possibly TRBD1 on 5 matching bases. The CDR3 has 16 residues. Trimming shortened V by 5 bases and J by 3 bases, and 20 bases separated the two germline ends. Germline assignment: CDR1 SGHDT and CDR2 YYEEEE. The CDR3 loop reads CASSPPFWDGHYGYTF. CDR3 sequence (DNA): TGTGCCAGCAGTCCCCCCTTCTGGGACGGACACTATGGCTACACCTTC.

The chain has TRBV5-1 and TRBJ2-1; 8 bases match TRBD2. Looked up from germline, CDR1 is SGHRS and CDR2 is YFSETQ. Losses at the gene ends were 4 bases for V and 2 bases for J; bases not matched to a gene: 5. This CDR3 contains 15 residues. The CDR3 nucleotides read TGCGCCAGCAGCCGAATAGCGGGGACCTACAATGAGCAGTTCTTC. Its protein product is CASSRIAGTYNEQFF.

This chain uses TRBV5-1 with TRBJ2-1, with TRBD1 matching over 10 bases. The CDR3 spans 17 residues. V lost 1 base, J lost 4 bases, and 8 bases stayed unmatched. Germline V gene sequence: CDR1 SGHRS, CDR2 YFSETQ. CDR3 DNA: TGCGCCAGCAGCTTGTGGGGGACAGGGGAGGGTTACAATGAGCAGTTCTTC. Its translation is CASSLWGTGEGYNEQFF. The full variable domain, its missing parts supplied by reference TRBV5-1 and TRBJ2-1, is KAGVTQTPRYLIKTRGQQVTLSCSPISGHRSVSWYQQTPGQGLQFLFEYFSETQRNKGNFPGRFSGRQFSNSRSEMNVSTLELGDSALYLCASSLWGTGEGYNEQFFGPGTRLTVL.

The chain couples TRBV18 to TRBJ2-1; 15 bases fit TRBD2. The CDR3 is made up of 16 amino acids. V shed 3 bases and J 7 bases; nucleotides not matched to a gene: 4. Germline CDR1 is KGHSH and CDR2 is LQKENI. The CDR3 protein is CASSPSGTSGGNEQFF. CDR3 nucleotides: TGTGCCAGCTCACCGTCCGGGACTAGCGGGGGGAATGAGCAGTTCTTC.

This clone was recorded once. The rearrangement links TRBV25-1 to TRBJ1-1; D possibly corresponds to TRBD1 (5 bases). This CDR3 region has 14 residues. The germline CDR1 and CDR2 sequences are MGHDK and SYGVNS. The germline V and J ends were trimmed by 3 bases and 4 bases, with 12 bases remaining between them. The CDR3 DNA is TGTGCCAGCAGTGATAGAAGGGGAGGCACTGAAGCTTTCTTT. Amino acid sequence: CASSDRRGGTEAFF.

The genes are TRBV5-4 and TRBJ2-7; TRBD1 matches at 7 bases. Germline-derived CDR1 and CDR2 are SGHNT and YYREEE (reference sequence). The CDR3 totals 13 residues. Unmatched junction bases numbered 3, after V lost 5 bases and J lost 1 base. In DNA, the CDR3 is TGTGCCAGCAGTCTCAGGGGGTCCTACGAGCAGTACTTC. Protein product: CASSLRGSYEQYF.

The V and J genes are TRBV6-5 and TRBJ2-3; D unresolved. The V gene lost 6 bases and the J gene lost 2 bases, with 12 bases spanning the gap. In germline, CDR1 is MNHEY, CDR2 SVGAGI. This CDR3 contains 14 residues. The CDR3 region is CASRIVVSTDTQYF. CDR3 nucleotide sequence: TGTGCCAGCAGGATCGTAGTCTCCACAGATACGCAGTATTTT.

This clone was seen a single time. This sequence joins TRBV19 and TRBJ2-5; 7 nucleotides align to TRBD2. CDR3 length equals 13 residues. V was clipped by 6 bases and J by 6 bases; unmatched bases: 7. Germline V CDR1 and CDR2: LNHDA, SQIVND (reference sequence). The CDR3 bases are TGTGCCAGTAGCCAGAGCGGGGTGAAGACCCAGTACTTC. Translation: CASSQSGVKTQYF. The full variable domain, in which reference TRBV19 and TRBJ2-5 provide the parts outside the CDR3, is DGGITQSPKYLFRKEGQNVTLSCEQNLNHDAMYWYRQDPGQGLRLIYYSQIVNDFQKGDIAEGYSVSREKKESFPLTVTSAQKNPTAFYLCASSQSGVKTQYFGPGTRLLVL.

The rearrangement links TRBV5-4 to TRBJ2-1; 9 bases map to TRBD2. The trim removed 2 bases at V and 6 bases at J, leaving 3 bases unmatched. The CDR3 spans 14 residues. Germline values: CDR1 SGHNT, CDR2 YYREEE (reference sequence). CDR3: CASSLLSGGNEQFF. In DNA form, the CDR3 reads TGTGCCAGCAGCTTACTTAGCGGGGGCAATGAGCAGTTCTTC.

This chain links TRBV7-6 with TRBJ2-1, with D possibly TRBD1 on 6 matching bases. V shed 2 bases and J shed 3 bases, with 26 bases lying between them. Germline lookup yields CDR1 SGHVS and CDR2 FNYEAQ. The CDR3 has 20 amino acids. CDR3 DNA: TGTGCCAGCAGCTTAAGTGGGGGCCAGGACCTCACAAACCTCTACAATGAGCAGTTCTTC. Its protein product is CASSLSGGQDLTNLYNEQFF.